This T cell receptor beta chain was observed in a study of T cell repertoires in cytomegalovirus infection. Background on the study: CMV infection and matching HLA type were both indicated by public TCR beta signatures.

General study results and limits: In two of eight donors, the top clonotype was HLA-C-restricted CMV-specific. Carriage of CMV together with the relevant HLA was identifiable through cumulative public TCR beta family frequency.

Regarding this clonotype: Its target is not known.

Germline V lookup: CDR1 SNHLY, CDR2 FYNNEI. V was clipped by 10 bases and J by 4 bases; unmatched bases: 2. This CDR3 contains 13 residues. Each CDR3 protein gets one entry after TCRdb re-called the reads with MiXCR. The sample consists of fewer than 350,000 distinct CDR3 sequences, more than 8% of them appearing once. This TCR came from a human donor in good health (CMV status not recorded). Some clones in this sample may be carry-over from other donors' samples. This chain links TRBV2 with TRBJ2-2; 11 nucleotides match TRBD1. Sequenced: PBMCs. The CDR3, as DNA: TGTGCCACCGGGACAGGGGGCACCGGGGAGCTGTTTTTT. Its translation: CATGTGGTGELFF.